The 13 T cell receptor beta chains below all came from one sample that was sequenced in a study of regulatory T cells in long-lasting Graves disease. With iRepertoire HTBI primers and Arm-PCR of CDR3 regions, TCR beta libraries were built. TCRdb independently ran MiXCR on the multiplex PCR reads; one entry per CDR3 protein. Counted here are just over 600,000 distinct CDR3 sequences, around 15% occurring once; the ten biggest clones make up approximately 18%. The time point here: newly diagnosed GD, antithyroid drugs for less than 3 months. Scientists built the TCR library using RNA that was extracted from PBMCs. Separately, the same data were catalogued under a study of T cells in Graves' hyperthyroidism and ophthalmopathy.

Specimen: peripheral blood mononuclear cells (PBMCs), collected at new diagnosis, from a patient treated with antithyroid drugs. The receptor set was obtained from a woman in her twenties or thirties with Graves disease.

This clonotype was recorded a few times. This chain links TRBV12-3 or TRBV12-4 with TRBJ1-6, with D tentatively TRBD1 (5 bases). The CDR3 sequence is 13 residues long. Trimming left V 6 bases short and J 14 bases short, with 17 bases between. In DNA, the CDR3 is TGTGCCAGCAGCCTCGTACGGGGCTTGGCCCTCCACTTT. Its protein is CASSLVRGLALHF.

The V call is TRBV3-1, the J call TRBJ1-2; D is unresolved. CDR3 length: 11 residues. The germline CDR1 and CDR2 sequences are LGHDT and YNNKEL (reference sequence). Trimming left V 5 bases short and J 5 bases short, with 6 bases between. In DNA, the CDR3 is TGTGCCAGCAGCACCCCGTATGGCTACACCTTC. Its protein product is CASSTPYGYTF.

This clonotype was counted a single time. This sequence joins TRBV24-1 and TRBJ2-7; TRBD2 aligns across 13 bases. V was pared by 2 bases and J by 4 bases, with 7 bases of the junction left unmatched. The CDR3 sequence is 17 residues long. Germline V CDR1 and CDR2: KGHDR, SFDVKD. CDR3 nucleotide sequence: TGTGCCACCAGTGATTCGGGACTAGCGGGGAGCGGGTACGAGCAGTACTTC. Translating gives CATSDSGLAGSGYEQYF.

In this sample, this clonotype turned up a few times. A much larger clone differs by one base, so this may be a read error. The chain recombines TRBV7-3 with TRBJ2-3, with 7 bases matching TRBD2. J lost 4 bases, V lost 3 bases, and 7 bases had no gene match. CDR1 is SGHTA, CDR2 FQGTGA, per germline. This CDR3 contains 15 residues. CDR3 nucleotides: TGTGCCAGCAGCTTCGAGAGGGGAGGGTCAGATACGCAGTATTTT. This translates into CASSFERGGSDTQYF.

In its sample, this clonotype was seen many times. The genes are TRBV7-8 and TRBJ2-3; D ambiguous. Trimming took 1 base from V and 4 from J, leaving 9 bases between them. This CDR3 spans 14 amino acids. CDR1 and CDR2 (germline): SGHVS, FQNEAQ. In DNA, the CDR3 is TGTGCCAGCAGCTTAGTTTCCCCGTCAGATACGCAGTATTTT. Encoded protein: CASSLVSPSDTQYF.

This clonotype was detected ten times or more. J is TRBJ2-3 and V is TRBV12-3 or TRBV12-4; D is perhaps TRBD2 (5 bases). V dropped 3 bases and J dropped 4 bases, with 11 bases sitting between them. The CDR3 consists of 14 residues. CDR3 sequence (DNA): TGTGCCAGCAGTTTTTCGGGATTTTCAGATACGCAGTATTTT. As protein: CASSFSGFSDTQYF.

This clonotype has ten or more counts. V and J are TRBV2 and TRBJ1-6; 7 bases are a match to TRBD1. The CDR3 totals 16 residues. CDR1 SNHLY and CDR2 FYNNEI come from the germline V gene. V lost 0 bases to trimming and J lost 11 bases; unmatched junction nucleotides: 10. The CDR3 is CASSEALSDRRAPLHF. The CDR3 DNA sequence: TGTGCCAGCAGTGAAGCGCTTTCGGACAGGAGAGCACCCCTCCACTTT.

This clonotype has just a few counts. J is TRBJ2-5 and V is TRBV27; 7 nucleotides align to TRBD2. Germline V gives CDR1 MNHEY, CDR2 SMNVEV (reference sequence). The ends lost 5 bases at V and 1 base at J; junction bases unmatched: 7. The CDR3 length is 15 residues. CDR3 nucleotide sequence: TGTGCCAGCAGTCCCAGACTAGCTGCCCAAGAGACCCAGTACTTC. Amino acid sequence: CASSPRLAAQETQYF.

Comment on this clonotype: A much larger clone lies one base from this, so it may be a read error. The chain has TRBV5-4 and TRBJ2-3, with a possible D match to TRBD2 (7 bases). The J call may be in error: the DNA end matches TRBJ2-5 better. The CDR3 is 15 residues long. CDR1 and CDR2 from the germline V gene are SGHNT and YYREEE (reference sequence). CDR3 residues: CASSSDGGGTKTQYF. The CDR3 bases are TGTGCCAGCAGCTCAGATGGGGGGGGGACAAAGACCCAGTACTTC.

V is TRBV5-8 and J is TRBJ1-2; 7 bases agree with TRBD1. CDR1 and CDR2 from the germline V gene are SGHTS and YDEGEE. With 6 bases clipped from V and 4 bases from J, the junction kept 9 bases outside the gene matches. The CDR3 is made up of 14 amino acids. CDR3 DNA sequence: TGTGCCAGCATTTTCGGGGACAGCTTCTATGGCTACACCTTC. It specifies CASIFGDSFYGYTF.

This clonotype was detected many times. The CDR3 sequence is CASSPSGGTLGTEAFF. CDR3 nucleotide sequence: TGTGCCAGCAGTCCGTCGGGCGGTACCCTGGGGACTGAAGCTTTCTTT. V is TRBV6-2 or TRBV6-3 and J is TRBJ1-1; D call uncertain. V lost 5 bases to trimming and J lost 5 bases, with 21 bases between them. The CDR3 has 16 residues. Germline V gene data show CDR1 as MNHEY and CDR2 as SVGEGT.

This clonotype was counted between two and nine times. The chain employs TRBV12-3 or TRBV12-4 and TRBJ2-2; D may be TRBD1 (6 bases). V was clipped by 6 bases and J by 0 bases, with 11 bases between them. CDR3 size: 15 residues. CDR3 region: CASRTTGSNTGELFF. CDR3 sequence (DNA): TGTGCCAGCAGAACTACAGGGTCGAACACCGGGGAGCTGTTTTTT.

The chain combines TRBV7-2 with TRBJ2-6; D is uncertain. Germline V gene lookup returns CDR1 SGHTA and CDR2 FQGNSA. Trimming cost V 7 bases and J 1 base, with 11 bases left between them. The CDR3 runs 15 residues. The CDR3 bases are TGTGCCAGCACCTTCCTGGGGTCTGGGGCCAACGTCCTGACTTTC. Encoded protein: CASTFLGSGANVLTF.